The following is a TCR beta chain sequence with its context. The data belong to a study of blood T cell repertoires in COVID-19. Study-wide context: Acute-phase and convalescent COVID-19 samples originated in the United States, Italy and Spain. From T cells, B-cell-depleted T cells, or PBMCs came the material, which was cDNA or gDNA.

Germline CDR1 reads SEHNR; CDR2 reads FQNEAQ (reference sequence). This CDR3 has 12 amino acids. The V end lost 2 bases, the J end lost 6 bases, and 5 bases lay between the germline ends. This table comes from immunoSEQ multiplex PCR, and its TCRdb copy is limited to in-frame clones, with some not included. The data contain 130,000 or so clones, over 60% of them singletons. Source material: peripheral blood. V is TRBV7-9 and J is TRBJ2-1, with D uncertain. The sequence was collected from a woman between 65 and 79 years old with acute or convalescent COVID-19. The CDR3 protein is CASSLISNEQFF. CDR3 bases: TGTGCCAGCAGCTTAATCTCCAATGAGCAGTTCTTC.